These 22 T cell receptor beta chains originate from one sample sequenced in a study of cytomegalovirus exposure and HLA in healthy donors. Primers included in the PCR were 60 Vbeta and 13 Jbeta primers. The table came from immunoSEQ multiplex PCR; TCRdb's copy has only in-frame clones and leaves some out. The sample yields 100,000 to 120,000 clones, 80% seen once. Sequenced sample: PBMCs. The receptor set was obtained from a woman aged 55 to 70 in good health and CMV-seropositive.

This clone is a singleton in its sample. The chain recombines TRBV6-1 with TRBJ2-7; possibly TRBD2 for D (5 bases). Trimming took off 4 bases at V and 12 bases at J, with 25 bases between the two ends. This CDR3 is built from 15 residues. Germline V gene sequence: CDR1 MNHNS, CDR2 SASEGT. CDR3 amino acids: CASSAGSRAGREPYF. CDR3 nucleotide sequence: TGTGCCAGCAGTGCCGGCAGTCGGGCGGGCCGGGAACCGTACTTC.

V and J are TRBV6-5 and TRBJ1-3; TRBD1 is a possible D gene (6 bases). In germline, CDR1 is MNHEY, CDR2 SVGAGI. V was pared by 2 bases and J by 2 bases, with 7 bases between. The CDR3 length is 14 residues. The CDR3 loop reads CASSYRTAGNTIYF. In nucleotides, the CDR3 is TGTGCCAGCAGTTACAGGACAGCTGGAAACACCATATATTTT.

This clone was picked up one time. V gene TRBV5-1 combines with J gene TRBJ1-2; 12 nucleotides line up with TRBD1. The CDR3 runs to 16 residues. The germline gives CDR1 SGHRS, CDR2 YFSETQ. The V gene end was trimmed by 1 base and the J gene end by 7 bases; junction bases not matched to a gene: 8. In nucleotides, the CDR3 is TGCGCCAGCAGCTTGACACCGGGACAGGGGGCGGGTGGCTACACCTTC. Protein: CASSLTPGQGAGGYTF.

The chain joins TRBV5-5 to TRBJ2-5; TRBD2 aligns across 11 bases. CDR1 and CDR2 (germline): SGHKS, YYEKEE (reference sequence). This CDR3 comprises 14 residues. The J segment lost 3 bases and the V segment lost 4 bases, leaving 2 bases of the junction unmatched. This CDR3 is CASSRGLAEETQYF. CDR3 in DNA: TGTGCCAGCAGCAGGGGACTAGCGGAAGAGACCCAGTACTTC.

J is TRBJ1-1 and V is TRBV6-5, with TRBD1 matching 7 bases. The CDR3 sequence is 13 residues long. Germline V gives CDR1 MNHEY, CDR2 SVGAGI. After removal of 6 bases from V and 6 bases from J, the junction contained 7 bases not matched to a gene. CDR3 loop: CASSQDRRAEAFF. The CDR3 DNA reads TGTGCCAGCAGCCAGGACAGGAGAGCTGAAGCTTTCTTT.

CDR3 loop: CASSQTTSGGSDTQYF. CDR3 nucleotide sequence: TGCGCCAGCAGCCAGACTACTAGCGGGGGTTCGGATACGCAGTATTTT. The gene calls are TRBV4-1 and TRBJ2-3; 11 bases agree with TRBD2. V trimming: 3 bases; J trimming: 6 bases; junction bases outside the gene matches: 8. CDR3 size: 16 residues. Germline V gene data show CDR1 as MGHRA and CDR2 as YSYEKL.

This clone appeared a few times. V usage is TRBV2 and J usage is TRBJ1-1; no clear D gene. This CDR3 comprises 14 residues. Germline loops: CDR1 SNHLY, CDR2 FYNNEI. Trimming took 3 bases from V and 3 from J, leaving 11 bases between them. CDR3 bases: TGTGCCAGCAGTGACGGCGACACCTACACTGAAGCTTTCTTT. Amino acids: CASSDGDTYTEAFF.

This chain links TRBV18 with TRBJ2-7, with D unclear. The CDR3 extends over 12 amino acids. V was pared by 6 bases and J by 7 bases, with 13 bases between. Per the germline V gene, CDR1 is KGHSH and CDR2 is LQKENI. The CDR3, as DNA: TGTGCCAGCTCGTCACCAGGTTGGGAGCAGTACTTC. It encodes CASSSPGWEQYF.

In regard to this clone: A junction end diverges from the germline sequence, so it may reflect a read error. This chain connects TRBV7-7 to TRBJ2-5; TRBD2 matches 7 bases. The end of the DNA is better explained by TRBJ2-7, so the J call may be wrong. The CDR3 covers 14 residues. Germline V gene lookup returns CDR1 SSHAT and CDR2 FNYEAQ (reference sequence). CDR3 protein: CASSFAAGEYEQYF. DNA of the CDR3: TGTGCTAGCAGCTTTGCGGCGGGAGAATACGAGCAGTACTTC.

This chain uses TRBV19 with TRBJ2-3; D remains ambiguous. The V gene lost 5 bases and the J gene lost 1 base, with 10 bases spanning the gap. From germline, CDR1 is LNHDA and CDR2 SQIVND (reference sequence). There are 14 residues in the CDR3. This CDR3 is CASSLEWGTDTQYF. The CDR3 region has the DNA TGTGCCAGTAGTTTGGAGTGGGGCACAGATACGCAGTATTTT.

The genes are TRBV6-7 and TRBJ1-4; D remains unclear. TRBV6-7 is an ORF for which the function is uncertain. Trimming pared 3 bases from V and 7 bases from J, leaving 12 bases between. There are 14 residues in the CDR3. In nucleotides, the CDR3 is TGTGCCAGCAGTTATAGGGCAGAGGGTGAAAAACTGTTTTTT. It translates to CASSYRAEGEKLFF.

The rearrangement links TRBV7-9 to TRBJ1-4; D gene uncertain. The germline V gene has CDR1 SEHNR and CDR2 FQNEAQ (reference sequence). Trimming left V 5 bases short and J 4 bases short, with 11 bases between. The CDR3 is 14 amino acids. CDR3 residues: CASSPPSLNEKLFF. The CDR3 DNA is TGTGCCAGCAGCCCCCCTTCTCTTAATGAAAAACTGTTTTTT.

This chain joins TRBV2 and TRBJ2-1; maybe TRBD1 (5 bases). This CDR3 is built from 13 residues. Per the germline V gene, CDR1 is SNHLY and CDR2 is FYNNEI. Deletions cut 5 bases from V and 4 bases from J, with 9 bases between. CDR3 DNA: TGTGCCAGCAGTCAGGGTCAATACAATGAGCAGTTCTTC. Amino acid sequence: CASSQGQYNEQFF. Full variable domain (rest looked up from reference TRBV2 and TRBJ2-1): EPEVTQTPSHQVTQMGQEVILRCVPISNHLYFYWYRQILGQKVEFLVSFYNNEISEKSEIFDDQFSVERPDGSNFTLKIRSTKLEDSAMYFCASSQGQYNEQFFGPGTRLTVL.

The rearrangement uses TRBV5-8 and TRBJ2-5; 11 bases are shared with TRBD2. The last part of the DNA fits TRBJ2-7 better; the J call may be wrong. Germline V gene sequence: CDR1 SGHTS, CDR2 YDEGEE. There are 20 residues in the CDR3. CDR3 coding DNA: TGTGCCAGCCCCACCTCGGCCCTCGGGACTAGCGGCCTCCCCGGGGACGAGCAGTACTTC. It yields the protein CASPTSALGTSGLPGDEQYF.

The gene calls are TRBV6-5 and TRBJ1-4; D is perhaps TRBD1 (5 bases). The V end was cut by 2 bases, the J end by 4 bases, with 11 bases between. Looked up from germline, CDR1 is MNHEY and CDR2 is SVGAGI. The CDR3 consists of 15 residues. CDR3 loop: CASSYLVGGNEKLFF. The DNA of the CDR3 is TGTGCCAGCAGTTACCTGGTGGGGGGTAATGAAAAACTGTTTTTT.

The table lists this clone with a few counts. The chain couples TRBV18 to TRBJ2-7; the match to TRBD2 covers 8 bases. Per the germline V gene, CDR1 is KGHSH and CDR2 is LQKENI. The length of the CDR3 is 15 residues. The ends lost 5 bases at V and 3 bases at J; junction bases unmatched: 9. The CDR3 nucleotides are TGTGCCAGCTCAAGCGCGGGAGGCTACAACTACGAGCAGTACTTC. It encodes CASSSAGGYNYEQYF.

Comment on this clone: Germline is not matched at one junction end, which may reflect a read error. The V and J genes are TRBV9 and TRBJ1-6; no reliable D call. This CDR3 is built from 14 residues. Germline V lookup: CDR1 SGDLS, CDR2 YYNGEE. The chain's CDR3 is CASRVADFNSPLHF. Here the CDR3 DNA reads TGTGCCAGCAGGGTAGCGGACTTTAATTCACCCCTCCACTTT.

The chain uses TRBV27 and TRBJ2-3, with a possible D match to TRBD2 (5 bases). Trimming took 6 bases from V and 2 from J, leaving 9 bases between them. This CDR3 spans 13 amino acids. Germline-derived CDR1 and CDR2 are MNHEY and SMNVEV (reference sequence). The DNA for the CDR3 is TGTGCCAGCAGGAGCGGTTACACAGATACGCAGTATTTT. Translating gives CASRSGYTDTQYF.

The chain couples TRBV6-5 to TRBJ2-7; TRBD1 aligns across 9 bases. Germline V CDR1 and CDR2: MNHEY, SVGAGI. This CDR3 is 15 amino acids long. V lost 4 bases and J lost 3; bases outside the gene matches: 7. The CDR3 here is CASSSRGQGGYEQYF. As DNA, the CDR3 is TGTGCCAGCAGTTCACGGGGACAGGGAGGCTACGAGCAGTACTTC.

The CDR3 nucleotides are TGCGCCAGCAGTATTGAGACAGGGAATGAGCAGTTCTTC. It encodes CASSIETGNEQFF. The V call is TRBV5-1, the J call TRBJ2-1, with TRBD1 matching 7 bases. Germline V gene sequence: CDR1 SGHRS, CDR2 YFSETQ. The CDR3 sequence is 13 residues long. The junction had 6 bases not matched to a gene; V was cut back by 5 bases and J by 7 bases.

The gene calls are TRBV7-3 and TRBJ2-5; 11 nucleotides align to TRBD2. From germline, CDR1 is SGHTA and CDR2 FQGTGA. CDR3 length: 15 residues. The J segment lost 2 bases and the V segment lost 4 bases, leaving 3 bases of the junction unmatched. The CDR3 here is CASSSGLAAQETQYF. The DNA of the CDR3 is TGTGCCAGCAGCTCGGGACTAGCGGCACAAGAGACCCAGTACTTC.

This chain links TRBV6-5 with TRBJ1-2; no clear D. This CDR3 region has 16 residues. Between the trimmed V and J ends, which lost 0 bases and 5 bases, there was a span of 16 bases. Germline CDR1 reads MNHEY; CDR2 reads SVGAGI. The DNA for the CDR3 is TGTGCCAGCAGTTACTCAACCCAATGGCCGCAATATGGCTACACCTTC. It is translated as CASSYSTQWPQYGYTF.